This TCR beta chain was documented in a study of blood T cell repertoires in COVID-19. Study background: Acute and convalescent COVID-19 specimens originated in the United States, Italy and Spain. The analysed material was cDNA or gDNA that came from T cells, B-cell-depleted T cells, or PBMCs.

Under the authors' procedure: Amplification of reference gene primers was used by the study to estimate nucleated cell counts. The method was immunoSEQ multiplex PCR; TCRdb's version includes in-frame clones alone and lacks a portion of them. V and J calls and clone size come straight from that table; D and trimming were deduced from the DNA. The sample consists of 50,000 to 70,000 clones, about 76% of them appearing once. The germline CDR1 and CDR2 sequences are SGHRS and YFSETQ. The CDR3 covers 16 residues. The V and J ends lost 4 bases and 0 bases, in that order; junction bases with no gene match: 4.

The chain couples TRBV5-1 to TRBJ2-1, with 10 bases matching TRBD2. The sequence was obtained from a man aged 50-60 years with active or convalescent COVID-19. Sequences were obtained from peripheral blood. This CDR3 reads CASSRTSGLSYNEQFF. As DNA, the CDR3 is TGCGCCAGCAGCCGGACTAGCGGCCTCTCCTACAATGAGCAGTTCTTC.